This is a list of T cell receptor beta chains from one sample in a study of CD8 T cells in ankylosing spondylitis. TCRdb re-derived calls from the 5' RACE reads in MiXCR, one entry per CDR3 protein. The sample yields 250,000 to 400,000 distinct CDR3 sequences, under 14% seen once. The sequenced sample was blood, either unsorted or a sorted T cell fraction (not recorded which). These receptors originate from a female donor with ankylosing spondylitis or in good health (not recorded which). CDR3s include the opening cysteine and the closing phenylalanine or tryptophan.

j_call v_call cdr3_aa
TRBJ2-2 TRBV29-1 CSVGGSGGNTGELFF
TRBJ2-1 TRBV20-1 CSARVGTRPYNEQFF
TRBJ1-1 TRBV4-1 CASSHTGRPAPEAFF
TRBJ2-3 TRBV10-3 CATQTEGADTQYF
TRBJ2-3 TRBV10-3 CASLPHQGIDTQYF
TRBJ2-5 TRBV20-1 CSAETNTGQETQYF
TRBJ2-1 TRBV20-1 CSARAGGRGNEQFF
TRBJ2-1 TRBV10-1 CASSPGQRANEQFF
TRBJ2-2 TRBV15 CATSRRGNRGRIGELFF
TRBJ1-2 TRBV7-2 CASATGGLLGGYTF
TRBJ2-7 TRBV20-1 CSADGTSGTYEQYF
TRBJ2-1 TRBV5-5 CASSLEGMVSFNEQFF
TRBJ1-5 TRBV6-2/TRBV6-3 CASSYKQGNVRSNQPQHF
TRBJ2-1 TRBV7-6 CASSLSVGGSSYNEQFF
TRBJ2-5 TRBV20-1 CSAFYRGQTQYF
TRBJ1-2 TRBV7-2 CASSLRPAGYTF
TRBJ1-5 TRBV6-1 CASRVTEGWGDQPQHF